This T cell receptor beta chain derives from a study of cytomegalovirus exposure and HLA in healthy donors. The study's findings and limits: There were several of the most significant clusters that appeared linked to common viral pathogens in a later analysis.

PCR primers comprised 60 Vbeta and 13 Jbeta primers. TCRdb keeps only in-frame clones here, not all; method: immunoSEQ multiplex PCR. The sample lists 75,000 to 90,000 clones; 60% to 80% were seen once. The CDR3 length is 16 residues. V was pared by 0 bases and J by 7 bases, with 13 bases between. Germline V gives CDR1 MNHEY, CDR2 SMNVEV (reference sequence). With regard to this clone: Its antigen is unknown.

The sequence was collected from a woman in her 40s in good health and CMV-seropositive. Source material: PBMCs. The V gene is TRBV27, the J gene TRBJ1-6, with TRBD1 as a possible D gene (6 bases). In DNA, the CDR3 is TGTGCCAGCAGTTTATCGAAAGGACAGCAAAATTCACCCCTCCACTTT. Its protein is CASSLSKGQQNSPLHF.